Reported below is one T cell receptor beta chain. The sample originates from a study of cytomegalovirus exposure and HLA in healthy donors. J lost 5 bases, V lost 2 bases, and 5 bases had no gene match. In germline, CDR1 is SGHTA, CDR2 FQGNSA. The CDR3 is 15 residues long. The PCR ran on 60 Vbeta and 13 Jbeta primers. TCRdb's table, derived via immunoSEQ multiplex PCR, lists solely in-frame clones and lacks some. Among around 210,000 clones, 85% were seen once, and the ten largest hold approximately 0.24%. The genes are TRBV7-2 and TRBJ1-1; 10 bases match TRBD1. Specimen: PBMCs. The receptor was derived from a girl aged 2 to 9 in good health and CMV-seronegative. Here the CDR3 DNA reads TGTGCCAGCAGCTTAAGACAGGGGGCCGGGACTGAAGCTTTCTTT. Its protein product is CASSLRQGAGTEAFF.